The rows below give T cell receptor beta chains drawn from one sample of a study of T cells after yellow fever vaccination. TCRdb called the 5' RACE reads again in MiXCR, with one record for every CDR3 protein. The repertoire holds 250,000 or so distinct CDR3 sequences, approximately 3.6% seen once, with about a fifth in the top ten. This specimen was PBMCs, taken 15 days after the yellow fever booster vaccination. These receptors all stem from a man aged 18 to 29 who received the YFV17D yellow fever vaccine. Both conserved end residues are part of each CDR3. A D gene is named only where the DNA matches it firmly. Clone sizes are shown as how often the clone was seen (once, few, many) or a class if it is expanded.

CDR3: CASSLHPDQSSYNSPLHF
DNA: TGCGCCAGCAGCTTACATCCAGATCAGAGCTCCTATAATTCACCCCTCCACTTT
V: TRBV5-1
size: many
J: TRBJ1-6
D: NA

CDR3: CASSFAPYTVDGYTF
DNA: TGTGCCAGCAGTTTCGCCCCTTATACAGTGGATGGCTACACCTTC
V: TRBV6-2/TRBV6-3
size: many
J: TRBJ1-2
D: NA

CDR3: CASSYRGGNQPQHF
DNA: TGTGCCAGCAGTTACAGGGGAGGCAATCAGCCCCAGCATTTT
V: TRBV7-2
size: many
J: TRBJ1-5
D: TRBD1

CDR3: CASSETSVTDTQYF
DNA: TGTGCCAGCAGTGAAACAAGCGTCACAGATACGCAGTATTTT
V: TRBV2
size: many
J: TRBJ2-3
D: NA

CDR3: CASSLEPNYEQYF
DNA: TGTGCCAGCAGCTTAGAACCCAACTACGAGCAGTACTTC
V: TRBV11-1
size: many
J: TRBJ2-7
D: NA

CDR3: CASRPPGTVTGELFF
DNA: TGTGCCAGCAGGCCCCCCGGGACTGTCACCGGGGAGCTGTTTTTT
V: TRBV6-2/TRBV6-3
size: many
J: TRBJ2-2
D: NA

CDR3: CSARERVYETQYF
DNA: TGCAGTGCTAGGGAGAGGGTTTACGAGACCCAGTACTTC
V: TRBV20-1
size: many
J: TRBJ2-5
D: NA

CDR3: CASSQVPWGNSPLHF
DNA: TGTGCCAGCAGCCAAGTTCCCTGGGGGAATTCACCCCTCCACTTT
V: TRBV14
size: many
J: TRBJ1-6
D: NA

CDR3: CSARGPWDEQYF
DNA: TGCAGTGCTAGAGGCCCTTGGGACGAGCAGTACTTC
V: TRBV20-1
size: few
J: TRBJ2-7
D: NA

CDR3: CSARAGGWDTGELFF
DNA: TGCAGTGCTAGAGCAGGGGGATGGGACACCGGGGAGCTGTTTTTT
V: TRBV20-1
size: many
J: TRBJ2-2
D: TRBD1

CDR3: CASTSRTDTQYF
DNA: TGTGCGAGTACTAGCCGCACAGATACGCAGTATTTT
V: TRBV19
size: many
J: TRBJ2-3
D: NA

CDR3: CASSLWDSTDTQYF
DNA: TGCGCCAGCAGCTTGTGGGACAGCACAGATACGCAGTATTTT
V: TRBV5-1
size: many
J: TRBJ2-3
D: NA

CDR3: CASSLEGTPIYEQYF
DNA: TGCGCCAGCAGCTTGGAAGGGACACCTATTTACGAGCAGTACTTC
V: TRBV5-1
size: many
J: TRBJ2-7
D: NA

CDR3: CSARTGGVRETQYF
DNA: TGCAGTGCCAGGACAGGGGGCGTACGAGAGACCCAGTACTTC
V: TRBV20-1
size: many
J: TRBJ2-5
D: TRBD1

CDR3: CASSWGMYEQYF
DNA: TGTGCCAGCAGCTGGGGCATGTACGAGCAGTACTTC
V: TRBV7-9
size: many
J: TRBJ2-7
D: NA

CDR3: CASSQEGTGEGKLFF
DNA: TGCGCCAGCAGCCAAGAAGGGACAGGGGAGGGGAAACTGTTTTTT
V: TRBV4-3
size: many
J: TRBJ1-4
D: TRBD1

CDR3: CASTRLAGGQETQYF
DNA: TGTGCCAGCACGAGGCTGGCGGGGGGCCAAGAGACCCAGTACTTC
V: TRBV3-1
size: many
J: TRBJ2-5
D: TRBD2

CDR3: CSGLAGGLAYEQYF
DNA: TGCAGTGGACTAGCGGGGGGCCTTGCCTACGAGCAGTACTTC
V: TRBV20-1
size: many
J: TRBJ2-7
D: TRBD2

CDR3: CATSDRTRQETQYF
DNA: TGTGCCACTTCTGACAGAACTCGGCAAGAGACCCAGTACTTC
V: TRBV10-3
size: many
J: TRBJ2-5
D: NA

CDR3: CASSQGLGVGSEQFF
DNA: TGTGCCAGCAGCCAGGGACTAGGGGTAGGGAGTGAGCAGTTCTTC
V: TRBV4-2
size: many
J: TRBJ2-1
D: TRBD2